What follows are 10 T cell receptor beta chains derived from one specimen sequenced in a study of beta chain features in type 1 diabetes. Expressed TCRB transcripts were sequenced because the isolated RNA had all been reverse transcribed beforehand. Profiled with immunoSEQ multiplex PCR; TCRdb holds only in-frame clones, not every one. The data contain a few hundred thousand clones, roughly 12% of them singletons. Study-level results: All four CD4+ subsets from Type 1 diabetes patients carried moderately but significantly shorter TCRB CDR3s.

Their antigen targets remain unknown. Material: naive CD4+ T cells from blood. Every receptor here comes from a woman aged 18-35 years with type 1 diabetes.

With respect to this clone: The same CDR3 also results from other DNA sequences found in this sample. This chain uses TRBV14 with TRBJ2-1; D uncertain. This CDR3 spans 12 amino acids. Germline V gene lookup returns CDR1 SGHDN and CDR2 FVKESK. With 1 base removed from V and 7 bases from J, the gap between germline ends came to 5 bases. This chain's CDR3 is CASSQAGNEQFF. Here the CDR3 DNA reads TGTGCCAGCAGCCAAGCCGGGAATGAGCAGTTCTTC.

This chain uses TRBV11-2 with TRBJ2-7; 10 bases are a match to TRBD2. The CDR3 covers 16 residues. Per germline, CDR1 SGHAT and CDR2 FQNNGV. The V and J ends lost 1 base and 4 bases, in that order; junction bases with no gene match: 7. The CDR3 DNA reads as TGTGCCAGCAGCTTAGTAGCGGGAGGTTCAGGGTACGAGCAGTACTTC. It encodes CASSLVAGGSGYEQYF. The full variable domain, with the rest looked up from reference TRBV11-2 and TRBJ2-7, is EAGVAQSPRYKIIEKRQSVAFWCNPISGHATLYWYQQILGQGPKLLIQFQNNGVVDDSQLPKDRFSAERLKGVDSTLKIQPAKLEDSAVYLCASSLVAGGSGYEQYFGPGTRLTVT.

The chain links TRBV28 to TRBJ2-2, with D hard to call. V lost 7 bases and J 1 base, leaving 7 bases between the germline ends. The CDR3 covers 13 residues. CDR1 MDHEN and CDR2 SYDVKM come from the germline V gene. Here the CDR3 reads CASMALNTGELFF. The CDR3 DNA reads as TGTGCCAGCATGGCCCTGAACACCGGGGAGCTGTTTTTT.

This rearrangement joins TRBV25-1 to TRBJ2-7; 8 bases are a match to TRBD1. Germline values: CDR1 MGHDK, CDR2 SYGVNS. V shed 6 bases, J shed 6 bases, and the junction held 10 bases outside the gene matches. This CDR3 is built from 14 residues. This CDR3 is CASSQDRAFGEQYF. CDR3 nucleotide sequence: TGTGCCAGCAGCCAGGACAGGGCGTTCGGCGAGCAGTACTTC.

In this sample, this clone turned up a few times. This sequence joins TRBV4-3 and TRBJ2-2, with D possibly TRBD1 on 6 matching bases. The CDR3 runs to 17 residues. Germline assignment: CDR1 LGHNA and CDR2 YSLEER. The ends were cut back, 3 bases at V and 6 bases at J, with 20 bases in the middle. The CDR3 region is CASSHNSFRGRPGELFF. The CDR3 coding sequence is TGCGCCAGCAGCCATAATAGTTTCAGGGGCCGTCCCGGGGAGCTGTTTTTT.

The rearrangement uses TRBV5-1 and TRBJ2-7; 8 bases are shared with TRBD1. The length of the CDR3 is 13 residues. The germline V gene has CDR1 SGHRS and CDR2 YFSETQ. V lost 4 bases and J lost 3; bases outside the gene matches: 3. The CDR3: CASSSGQGYEQYF. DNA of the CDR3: TGCGCCAGCAGCAGTGGACAGGGCTACGAGCAGTACTTC. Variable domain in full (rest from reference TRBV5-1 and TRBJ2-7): KAGVTQTPRYLIKTRGQQVTLSCSPISGHRSVSWYQQTPGQGLQFLFEYFSETQRNKGNFPGRFSGRQFSNSRSEMNVSTLELGDSALYLCASSSGQGYEQYFGPGTRLTVT.

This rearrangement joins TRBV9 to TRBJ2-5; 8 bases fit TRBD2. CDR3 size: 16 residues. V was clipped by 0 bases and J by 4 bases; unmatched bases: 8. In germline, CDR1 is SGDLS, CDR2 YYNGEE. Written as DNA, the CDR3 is TGTGCCAGCAGCGTAGAATCGGGAGGGTTAAGAGAGACCCAGTACTTC. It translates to CASSVESGGLRETQYF. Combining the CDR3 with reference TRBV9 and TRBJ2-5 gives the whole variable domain DSGVTQTPKHLITATGQRVTLRCSPRSGDLSVYWYQQSLDQGLQFLIQYYNGEERAKGNILERFSAQQFPDLHSELNLSSLELGDSALYFCASSVESGGLRETQYFGPGTRLLVL.

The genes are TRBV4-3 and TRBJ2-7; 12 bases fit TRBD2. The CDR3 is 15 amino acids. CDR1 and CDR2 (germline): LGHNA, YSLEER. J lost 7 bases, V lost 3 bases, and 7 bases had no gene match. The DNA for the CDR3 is TGCGCCAGCAGCCAGGCTAGCGGGAGGGCGACTGAGCAGTACTTC. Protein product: CASSQASGRATEQYF.

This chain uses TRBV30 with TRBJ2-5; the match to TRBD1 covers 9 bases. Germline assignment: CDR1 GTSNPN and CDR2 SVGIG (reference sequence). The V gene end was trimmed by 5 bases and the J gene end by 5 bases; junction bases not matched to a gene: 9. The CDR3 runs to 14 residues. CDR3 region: CAWGNRGRVETQYF. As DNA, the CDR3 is TGTGCCTGGGGCAACAGGGGGCGCGTCGAGACCCAGTACTTC. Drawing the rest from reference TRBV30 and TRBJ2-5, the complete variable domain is SQTIHQWPATLVQPVGSPLSLECTVEGTSNPNLYWYRQAAGRGLQLLFYSVGIGQISSEVPQNLSASRPQDRQFILSSKKLLLSDSGFYLCAWGNRGRVETQYFGPGTRLLVL.

The DNA of the CDR3 is TGTGCCAGCAGTCCCCAGGTCCAGCCCCAGCATTTT. As protein: CASSPQVQPQHF. The chain combines TRBV28 with TRBJ1-5; D is unresolved. The germline CDR1 and CDR2 sequences are MDHEN and SYDVKM. This CDR3 has 12 residues. Trimming removed 5 bases from V and 7 bases from J, with 9 bases in between. Together with reference TRBV28 and TRBJ1-5, the CDR3 gives the full variable domain: DVKVTQSSRYLVKRTGEKVFLECVQDMDHENMFWYRQDPGLGLRLIYFSYDVKMKEKGDIPEGYSVSREKKERFSLILESASTNQTSMYLCASSPQVQPQHFGDGTRLSIL.